The subject of this entry is one T cell receptor beta chain. This record comes from a study of lymphopenia after photon versus proton radiotherapy. Here immunoSEQ multiplex PCR was the method, and the copy in TCRdb shows in-frame clones only, minus some. This table holds some 30,000 clones, approximately 87% found once. There are 16 residues in the CDR3. The chain links TRBV12-1 to TRBJ2-7; the DNA was not used to check the table's D call, TRBD1. TRBV12-1 is assigned pseudogene status. Specimen: peripheral blood, collected from a patient treated with photon-based radiotherapy. This clonotype originated in a woman between 45 and 60 years old with pancreatic cancer. This CDR3 is CASSFNWTGGSYEQYF. DNA for the CDR3: TGTGCCAGCAGCTTTAATTGGACAGGGGGGTCCTACGAGCAGTACTTC.